Shown below are 20 T cell receptor beta chains from a single sample sequenced in a study of blood T cell repertoires in COVID-19. Profiled with immunoSEQ multiplex PCR; TCRdb holds only in-frame clones, not every one. There are approximately 25,000 clones in the sample; about four fifths occur only once, and approximately 40% lies in the top ten. What was sequenced was peripheral blood. These receptors all stem from a woman of 80 years or more with acute or convalescent COVID-19.

The CDR3, as DNA: TGTGCCAGCAGCCTATTGTCCGGGGAGGGAGAAAAACTGTTTTTT. Translated: CASSLLSGEGEKLFF. This chain connects TRBV3-1 (or the pseudogene TRBV3-2) to TRBJ1-4; D call uncertain. With 4 bases removed from V and 8 bases from J, the gap between germline ends came to 17 bases. CDR3 length equals 15 residues. CDR1 is LGHDT, CDR2 YNNKEL, per germline (reference sequence).

The chain has TRBV7-2 and TRBJ1-1; 7 nucleotides line up with TRBD1. Germline V CDR1 and CDR2: SGHTA, FQGNSA. Trimming took 5 bases from V and 3 from J; bases not matched to a gene: 6. This CDR3 region has 14 residues. CDR3 amino acids: CASSPRQGYTEAFF. The CDR3 nucleotides are TGTGCCAGCAGCCCTCGACAGGGTTACACTGAAGCTTTCTTT.

This sequence joins TRBV2 and TRBJ2-1; no firm D call. Germline V CDR1 and CDR2: SNHLY, FYNNEI. This CDR3 is 15 amino acids long. V was shortened by 1 base and J by 1 base, with 8 bases between the two germline ends. CDR3 protein: CASSEGGRSYNEQFF. The CDR3 DNA is TGTGCCAGCAGTGAAGGAGGAAGGTCCTACAATGAGCAGTTCTTC.

This clone has more than one count but fewer than ten. This chain uses TRBV28 with TRBJ1-4; D uncertain. The germline V gene has CDR1 MDHEN and CDR2 SYDVKM. The V and J ends lost 6 bases and 0 bases respectively, with 11 bases between them. This CDR3 is 15 amino acids long. The CDR3 DNA sequence: TGTGCCAGCAGAGCAGGTGAATCAACTAATGAAAAACTGTTTTTT. It is translated as CASRAGESTNEKLFF.

The V and J genes are TRBV25-1 and TRBJ1-5, with a weak D call TRBD1 (6 bases). V was cut by 10 bases and J by 0 bases, with 10 bases left in between. This CDR3 contains 13 residues. Germline V gene sequence: CDR1 MGHDK, CDR2 SYGVNS. CDR3 amino acids: CATQGYSNQPQHF. In DNA form, the CDR3 reads TGTGCCACCCAGGGGTATAGCAATCAGCCCCAGCATTTT.

This clone was detected a few times. V and J are TRBV6-4 and TRBJ2-1; 12 positions match TRBD2. V shed 6 bases, J shed 8 bases, and the junction held 5 bases outside the gene matches. Germline CDR1 is MRHNA and CDR2 is SNTAGT. CDR3 length: 14 amino acids. The CDR3 sequence is CASSSSGGAHEQFF. In nucleotides, the CDR3 is TGTGCCAGCAGCTCTAGCGGGGGGGCTCATGAGCAGTTCTTC.

The chain couples TRBV5-1 to TRBJ1-1, with TRBD1 matching over 10 bases. V was clipped by 5 bases and J by 9 bases; unmatched bases: 7. From germline, CDR1 is SGHRS and CDR2 YFSETQ. This CDR3 contains 13 residues. This CDR3 reads CASREATGGKAFF. CDR3 coding DNA: TGCGCCAGCAGGGAGGCGACAGGGGGCAAAGCTTTCTTT.

Concerning this clone itself: At one of its ends the junction is not consistent with the germline gene, which may arise from a read error. The rearrangement joins TRBV7-7 to TRBJ2-7; 9 nucleotides align to TRBD2. The CDR3 is made up of 15 amino acids. The germline V gene encodes CDR1 SSHAT and CDR2 FNYEAQ (reference sequence). In DNA form, the CDR3 reads TGTGCTAGCAGCTTAGGAACAGGACTAGCGTACGAGCAGTACTTC. Amino acids: CASSLGTGLAYEQYF.

This clone was counted once. The genes are TRBV25-1 and TRBJ2-7, with 11 positions matching TRBD2. CDR3 size: 15 residues. Trimming took 6 bases from V and 3 from J; bases not matched to a gene: 7. Germline values: CDR1 MGHDK, CDR2 SYGVNS. This CDR3 is CASRLAGVLHYEQYF. The CDR3 DNA sequence: TGTGCCAGCAGACTAGCGGGAGTCCTTCACTACGAGCAGTACTTC.

CDR3 sequence (DNA): TGTGCCAGCAGTTTCTGGCGGGGGGACGAGCAGTACTTC. Protein product: CASSFWRGDEQYF. V is TRBV27 and J is TRBJ2-7; 8 bases map to TRBD2. The CDR3 spans 13 residues. Germline V lookup: CDR1 MNHEY, CDR2 SMNVEV (reference sequence). The ends lost 3 bases at V and 5 bases at J; junction bases unmatched: 3.

This clone has a handful of counts. The gene calls are TRBV28 and TRBJ1-1; 7 positions agree with TRBD1. J gave up 0 bases and V 7 bases, and 11 bases lay outside the gene matches. The CDR3 spans 16 residues. The germline CDR1 and CDR2 sequences are MDHEN and SYDVKM. Here the CDR3 DNA reads TGTGCCAGCAATTATCAAGGGGGCTCCATGAACACTGAAGCTTTCTTT. This sequence encodes CASNYQGGSMNTEAFF.

This clone was counted once. The rearrangement uses TRBV7-2 and TRBJ2-2; D remains ambiguous. V lost 0 bases, J lost 5 bases, and 10 bases lay in between. This CDR3 is 15 amino acids long. CDR1 and CDR2 from the germline V gene are SGHTA and FQGNSA. CDR3 protein: CASSLANRKTGELFF. The CDR3 region has the DNA TGTGCCAGCAGCTTAGCCAACAGAAAGACCGGGGAGCTGTTTTTT.

The chain is built from TRBV6-5 and TRBJ1-2; the D gene is possibly TRBD1 (5 bases). Germline lookup yields CDR1 MNHEY and CDR2 SVGAGI. V was cut by 6 bases and J by 4 bases, with 12 bases left in between. The CDR3 has 13 residues. CDR3 sequence (DNA): TGTGCCAGCAGCCCCCTGGGGGGCTATGGCTACACCTTC. It specifies CASSPLGGYGYTF.

The chain combines TRBV14 with TRBJ2-1; D is perhaps TRBD1 (6 bases). Trimming removed 5 bases at V and 0 bases at J, with 11 bases between. The CDR3 has 15 residues. CDR1 is SGHDN, CDR2 FVKESK, per germline. The chain's CDR3 is CASSSYRDSYNEQFF. CDR3 coding DNA: TGTGCCAGCAGCTCCTACAGGGACTCCTACAATGAGCAGTTCTTC.

The chain combines TRBV4-1 with TRBJ1-2; TRBD1 aligns across 10 bases. The CDR3 spans 15 residues. CDR1 and CDR2 from the germline V gene are MGHRA and YSYEKL. Losses at the gene ends were 2 bases for V and 7 bases for J; bases not matched to a gene: 7. This CDR3 is CASSQLGQGVSGYTF. The CDR3 nucleotides read TGCGCCAGCAGCCAACTTGGACAGGGGGTCTCTGGCTACACCTTC.

V gene TRBV7-2 combines with J gene TRBJ2-1; possible D gene TRBD2, 5 bases. This CDR3 region has 14 residues. Germline V gene sequence: CDR1 SGHTA, CDR2 FQGNSA. V lost 6 bases and J 5 bases, leaving 14 bases between the germline ends. DNA of the CDR3: TGTGCCAGCAGACGGGGAGACCTCAACAATGAGCAGTTCTTC. Protein product: CASRRGDLNNEQFF.

This clone occurred once. The chain uses TRBV28 and TRBJ2-3; TRBD2 might be the D (7 bases). Germline V gives CDR1 MDHEN, CDR2 SYDVKM. Trimming left V 5 bases short and J 2 bases short, with 17 bases between. The CDR3 contains 16 residues. DNA of the CDR3: TGTGCCAGCAGTGGTGGTGCGGGGGCGTTCACAGATACGCAGTATTTT. Translation gives CASSGGAGAFTDTQYF.

V and J are TRBV10-3 and TRBJ2-7; D is possibly TRBD2 (6 bases). Germline CDR1 and CDR2: ENHRY and SYGVKD. The CDR3 spans 12 residues. Trimming removed 10 bases from V and 3 bases from J, with 13 bases in between. The CDR3 sequence is CASGTDLYEQYF. Written as DNA, the CDR3 is TGTGCCAGCGGGACGGACCTCTACGAGCAGTACTTC.

This chain connects TRBV2 to TRBJ2-1, with D possibly matching TRBD2 (5 bases). Germline lookup yields CDR1 SNHLY and CDR2 FYNNEI. This CDR3 has 12 residues. V was trimmed by 2 bases and J by 7 bases, leaving 6 bases between them. CDR3: CASSERRNEQFF. The CDR3 bases are TGTGCCAGCAGTGAAAGGAGGAATGAGCAGTTCTTC.

The V and J genes are TRBV20-1 and TRBJ1-6; 7 bases map to TRBD1. Germline CDR1 reads DFQATT; CDR2 reads SNEGSKA (reference sequence). The CDR3 is made up of 11 amino acids. J was trimmed by 19 bases and V by 1 base; bases with no gene match: 7. The CDR3: CSARGLTGFHF. The CDR3 DNA sequence: TGCAGTGCTAGAGGTCTGACAGGGTTTCACTTT.